These T cell receptor beta chains were read from a single sample in a study of cytomegalovirus exposure and HLA in healthy donors. Sequencing used immunoSEQ multiplex PCR; TCRdb keeps in-frame clones, though not all of them. The sample lists fewer than 200,000 clones, around 83% occurring once. The sample consisted of PBMCs. These receptors all stem from a man aged 25-45 years in good health and CMV-seropositive. CDR3s leave out the opening cysteine and the closing phenylalanine or tryptophan.

J | length | V | CDR3
TRBJ2-1 | 11 | TRBV10-1 | ASSNTAYNEQF
TRBJ1-3 | 12 | TRBV18 | ASSPRGLGNTIY
TRBJ1-1 | 15 | TRBV19 | ASSTGTGGTMNTEAF
TRBJ2-7 | 11 | TRBV6-5 | ASGAGELYEQY
TRBJ2-3 | 15 | TRBV12-5 | ASGTSGRGRMRDTQY
TRBJ2-3 | 13 | TRBV11-2 | ASSLVVWGPDTQY
TRBJ2-2 | 13 | TRBV4-3 | ASSQVAGYTGELF
TRBJ2-3 | 14 | TRBV7-2 | ASSLERVRVADTQY
TRBJ1-2 | 10 | TRBV6-6 | ASRATGVGYT
TRBJ2-7 | 10 | TRBV11-2 | ASSLAAYEQY
TRBJ2-2 | 13 | TRBV7-2 | ASSFDRGRTGELF
TRBJ2-3 | 13 | TRBV7-9 | SSSSSAKRTDTQY
TRBJ1-1 | 12 | TRBV7-2 | ASREGQGGAEAF
TRBJ2-3 | 10 | TRBV7-2 | ASSSPAGTQY
TRBJ2-3 | 16 | TRBV5-1 | ASSLTTGFLTSTDTQY
TRBJ2-2 | 16 | TRBV7-3 | ASSLYGGDRGITGELF
TRBJ2-1 | 13 | TRBV9 | ASSGSGTNYNEQF
TRBJ2-1 | 12 | TRBV11-3 | ASSSGGTSSEQF
TRBJ2-3 | 11 | TRBV7-3 | ASSSNSGDTQY
TRBJ2-2 | 14 | TRBV5-1 | ASSLSAGGDTGELF
TRBJ2-1 | 15 | TRBV5-5 | ASSRGGGGSYYNEQF
TRBJ2-5 | 17 | TRBV18 | ASSPLRVAGGQYQETQY
TRBJ2-7 | 15 | TRBV4-1 | ASSPSSTSGRGYEQY
TRBJ2-1 | 13 | TRBV14 | ASSQVGLAGAEQF
TRBJ2-6 | 15 | TRBV10-3 | AITGGGRNSGANVLT
TRBJ1-6 | 14 | TRBV6-5 | ASSSRSTGLNSPLH
TRBJ1-4 | 13 | TRBV5-8 | ASSFVGTPDEKLF
TRBJ1-2 | 11 | TRBV9 | ASSVTTTGGYT
TRBJ2-1 | 11 | TRBV4-3 | ASSLAGGNEQF
TRBJ2-1 | 12 | TRBV11-3 | ASSPGGSYNEQF
TRBJ2-2 | 14 | TRBV18 | ASSPGLAGSGGELF
TRBJ2-5 | 12 | TRBV6-1 | ASSTPASGETQY
TRBJ1-1 | 11 | TRBV30 | AWSRDSNTEAF
TRBJ2-3 | 12 | TRBV18 | ASSPFGPADTQY
TRBJ2-5 | 13 | TRBV5-4 | ASSLGLAGGETQY
TRBJ1-6 | 10 | TRBV2 | ASRGDNSPLH
TRBJ1-1 | 11 | TRBV19 | ATKYRGGNEAF
TRBJ1-2 | 13 | TRBV5-1 | ASSPGQLSLYGYT
TRBJ1-2 | 11 | TRBV9 | ASSVGRSYGYT
TRBJ1-4 | 12 | TRBV6-5 | ASQGSATNEKLF
TRBJ2-3 | 12 | TRBV27 | ASSYLDAADTQY
TRBJ2-3 | 12 | TRBV7-8 | ASSPGLSTDTQY
TRBJ2-1 | 14 | TRBV18 | ASSPYNQNSYNEQF
TRBJ2-5 | 14 | TRBV28 | ASNSRGAGGLETQY